This T cell receptor (beta chain) was profiled in a study of blood T cell repertoires in COVID-19. Across the whole study: Sample material is recorded as cDNA or gDNA derived from T cells, B-cell-depleted T cells, or PBMCs.

The CDR3 extends over 15 amino acids. Germline lookup yields CDR1 SGHTA and CDR2 FQGNSA. The J segment lost 7 bases and the V segment lost 5 bases, leaving 9 bases of the junction unmatched. Using immunoSEQ multiplex PCR, the repertoire was profiled, and TCRdb retains in-frame clones only, with some absent. The data contain over 150,000 clones, over 75% of them singletons. The sample consisted of peripheral blood. This receptor was identified in a man aged 45-65 years with COVID-19, enrolled during active disease. The V call is TRBV7-2, the J call TRBJ1-1, with 11 bases aligning to TRBD1. The DNA of the CDR3 is TGTGCCAGCAGCCTTCGGACAGGGGGCGGCAATGAAGCTTTCTTT. Translated, it gives CASSLRTGGGNEAFF.